A single sample gave rise to the 18 T cell receptor beta chains below, sequenced in a study of technical replicates of blood from several donors (dated 2017 in TCRdb). Receptors were amplified or captured by the immunoSEQ multiplex PCR assay. The table comes from immuneACCESS by way of TCRdb, which keeps in-frame sequences with V and J called. Part of the clones is missing from these tables; in studies checked, under half for an unresolved V gene and the rest for unknown reasons. Here the sample has some 77,000 clones; 80% to 95% occur a single time. About 0.4% of the sample comes from the top ten. Sequencing was carried out using T cells isolated from PBMCs. The receptors were gathered from a human donor in good health.

This clone was found once. The V call is TRBV18, the J call TRBJ1-1, with a tentative D call TRBD1 (5 bases). V was shortened by 5 bases and J by 0 bases, with 10 bases between the two germline ends. Looked up from germline, CDR1 is KGHSH and CDR2 is LQKENI. This CDR3 has 14 amino acids. The CDR3 region is CASSARQLNTEAFF. CDR3 DNA: TGTGCCAGCTCAGCAAGACAGTTGAACACTGAAGCTTTCTTT. Full variable domain (outside the CDR3, taken from reference TRBV18 and TRBJ1-1): NAGVMQNPRHLVRRRGQEARLRCSPMKGHSHVYWYRQLPEEGLKFMVYLQKENIIDESGMPKERFSAEFPKEGPSILRIQQVVRGDSAAYFCASSARQLNTEAFFGQGTRLTVV.

This sequence joins TRBV11-2 and TRBJ1-3, with D perhaps TRBD1 (6 bases). V lost 2 bases and J 2 bases, leaving 7 bases between the germline ends. There are 14 residues in the CDR3. The V gene's germline CDR1 is SGHAT and CDR2 FQNNGV. This chain's CDR3 is CASSLTGTGNTIYF. The CDR3 DNA reads TGTGCCAGCAGCTTAACAGGGACTGGAAACACCATATATTTT.

The V gene is TRBV7-9, the J gene TRBJ1-1; D remains unclear. The CDR3 is 16 amino acids. Between the trimmed V and J ends, which lost 5 bases and 7 bases, there was a span of 23 bases. Germline values: CDR1 SEHNR, CDR2 FQNEAQ (reference sequence). The DNA of the CDR3 is TGTGCCAGCAGCGCCTTAACCCGGGAGCCCAAACGTGAAGCTTTCTTT. This translates into CASSALTREPKREAFF.

The CDR3 DNA reads TGCGCCAGCAGCTACAGGTACTCCTACGAGCAGTACTTC. Its translation: CASSYRYSYEQYF. The chain has TRBV5-1 and TRBJ2-7, with D possibly being TRBD1 (5 bases). Per the germline V gene, CDR1 is SGHRS and CDR2 is YFSETQ. Trimming shortened V by 3 bases and J by 0 bases, and 7 bases separated the two germline ends. CDR3 size: 13 residues.

V gene TRBV6-1 combines with J gene TRBJ2-7; TRBD2 matches at 11 bases. Germline V CDR1 and CDR2: MNHNS, SASEGT. Unmatched junction bases numbered 9, after V lost 8 bases and J lost 3 bases. CDR3 length: 15 residues. CDR3 nucleotide sequence: TGTGCCAGCGCAACGCTAGCGGGAGGCCACTACGAGCAGTACTTC. Its translation: CASATLAGGHYEQYF.

The chain has TRBV10-3 and TRBJ1-5; perhaps TRBD1 as D (5 bases). The germline V and J ends were trimmed by 0 bases and 4 bases, with 10 bases remaining between them. Germline loops: CDR1 ENHRY, CDR2 SYGVKD. The CDR3 runs 15 residues. The CDR3 DNA follows: TGTGCCATCAGTGAGTCTTCAGGGAAAAATCAGCCCCAGCATTTT. This translates into CAISESSGKNQPQHF.

The chain joins TRBV28 to TRBJ1-5; tentatively, D is TRBD1 (5 bases). This CDR3 contains 11 residues. Germline CDR1 is MDHEN and CDR2 is SYDVKM. Trimming removed 9 bases at V and 11 bases at J, with 14 bases between. The CDR3 DNA follows: TGTGCCAGTCCGTCGGGGGGAGCCCAGCATTTT. Its protein is CASPSGGAQHF. Full variable domain (remainder filled in from reference TRBV28 and TRBJ1-5): DVKVTQSSRYLVKRTGEKVFLECVQDMDHENMFWYRQDPGLGLRLIYFSYDVKMKEKGDIPEGYSVSREKKERFSLILESASTNQTSMYLCASPSGGAQHFGDGTRLSIL.

V is TRBV19 and J is TRBJ1-5; D call uncertain. The CDR3 is 14 amino acids. Between the trimmed V and J ends, which lost 1 base and 4 bases, there was a span of 8 bases. Per germline, CDR1 LNHDA and CDR2 SQIVND (reference sequence). For the CDR3, the DNA is TGTGCCAGTAGTATAGGGTCCAGAAATCAGCCCCAGCATTTT. As protein: CASSIGSRNQPQHF. Complete variable domain (other parts from reference TRBV19 and TRBJ1-5): DGGITQSPKYLFRKEGQNVTLSCEQNLNHDAMYWYRQDPGQGLRLIYYSQIVNDFQKGDIAEGYSVSREKKESFPLTVTSAQKNPTAFYLCASSIGSRNQPQHFGDGTRLSIL.

This chain connects TRBV28 to TRBJ1-1; D not resolved. There are 12 residues in the CDR3. V lost 3 bases and J lost 4, with 6 bases in between. Germline V gene data show CDR1 as MDHEN and CDR2 as SYDVKM. The DNA of the CDR3 is TGTGCCAGCAGTTTGCTAACCACTGAAGCTTTCTTT. This gives the protein CASSLLTTEAFF.

The chain combines TRBV18 with TRBJ2-1; 10 bases fit TRBD2. Germline CDR1 KGHSH, CDR2 LQKENI. This CDR3 contains 15 residues. The trim removed 1 base at V and 4 bases at J, leaving 1 base unmatched. In DNA form, the CDR3 reads TGTGCCAGCTCACCACGGACTAGCGGTTACAATGAGCAGTTCTTC. It encodes CASSPRTSGYNEQFF.

The chain employs TRBV7-2 and TRBJ1-4; 7 nucleotides match TRBD1. The V gene end was trimmed by 4 bases and the J gene end by 10 bases; junction bases not matched to a gene: 6. CDR3 size: 13 residues. Germline CDR1 and CDR2: SGHTA and FQGNSA. This CDR3 is CASSSQGGGKLFF. The CDR3 bases are TGTGCCAGCAGCTCCCAGGGGGGAGGAAAACTGTTTTTT.

This chain links TRBV5-6 with TRBJ2-5, with 7 bases lining up with TRBD1. The ends lost 0 bases at V and 4 bases at J; junction bases unmatched: 6. CDR3 length equals 15 residues. From germline, CDR1 is SGHDT and CDR2 YYEEEE. CDR3 DNA: TGTGCCAGCAGCTTGGGGGACAGTCGCATAGAGACCCAGTACTTC. Translated, it gives CASSLGDSRIETQYF. The variable domain in full, completed from reference TRBV5-6 and TRBJ2-5, reads DAGVTQSPTHLIKTRGQQVTLRCSPKSGHDTVSWYQQALGQGPQFIFQYYEEEERQRGNFPDRFSGHQFPNYSSELNVNALLLGDSALYLCASSLGDSRIETQYFGPGTRLLVL.

This chain joins TRBV11-2 and TRBJ2-6, with D unclear. V lost 4 bases and J 0 bases, leaving 4 bases between the germline ends. The CDR3 runs to 14 residues. Germline V gives CDR1 SGHAT, CDR2 FQNNGV. CDR3 loop: CASSSSSGANVLTF. As DNA, the CDR3 is TGTGCCAGCAGCTCTAGCTCTGGGGCCAACGTCCTGACTTTC. Full variable domain (rest looked up from reference TRBV11-2 and TRBJ2-6): EAGVAQSPRYKIIEKRQSVAFWCNPISGHATLYWYQQILGQGPKLLIQFQNNGVVDDSQLPKDRFSAERLKGVDSTLKIQPAKLEDSAVYLCASSSSSGANVLTFGAGSRLTVL.

The chain couples TRBV6-1 to TRBJ1-1; D not certain. The germline V gene has CDR1 MNHNS and CDR2 SASEGT. Deletions cut 2 bases from V and 4 bases from J, with 14 bases between. The CDR3 contains 15 residues. The CDR3 is CASSENALVVTEAFF. The DNA of the CDR3 is TGTGCCAGCAGTGAAAACGCACTCGTGGTCACTGAAGCTTTCTTT.

The V call is TRBV6-5, the J call TRBJ2-7, with TRBD2 matching 7 bases. V gave up 1 base and J gave up 0 bases; unmatched junction bases: 3. From germline, CDR1 is MNHEY and CDR2 SVGAGI. The CDR3 length is 15 residues. CDR3 bases: TGTGCCAGCAGTTACTGGCGGGGGAGCTCCTACGAGCAGTACTTC. Its protein is CASSYWRGSSYEQYF.

The chain couples TRBV21-1 to TRBJ1-4; the table's D call of TRBD1 was not tested on the DNA. TRBV21-1 is a known pseudogene. The CDR3 is 15 amino acids. CDR3 in amino acids: CASSSPGTGHEKLFF. The CDR3 DNA is TGTGCCAGCAGCTCCCCCGGGACAGGCCATGAAAAACTGTTTTTT.

The chain recombines TRBV7-8 with TRBJ1-2; D unclear. This CDR3 is built from 17 residues. Between the trimmed V and J ends, which lost 3 bases and 8 bases, there was a span of 25 bases. CDR1 is SGHVS, CDR2 FQNEAQ, per germline. The DNA for the CDR3 is TGTGCCAGCAGCTTGGTTTCAGGTTTCTTGCCCTCGGGAGGCTACACCTTC. Amino acid sequence: CASSLVSGFLPSGGYTF.

The chain links TRBV29-1 to TRBJ2-3, with 8 bases lining up with TRBD1. J lost 6 bases, V lost 4 bases, and 3 bases had no gene match. From germline, CDR1 is SQVTM and CDR2 ANQGSEA. CDR3 length: 12 residues. The CDR3 loop is CSVVQGGDTQYF. The CDR3 DNA reads TGCAGCGTTGTACAGGGGGGTGATACGCAGTATTTT.